Each of the 20 T cell receptor beta chains below was sequenced from the same sample in a study of CD8 T cells in Susac syndrome. Random-hexamer reverse transcription was applied to roughly 0.5 to 1 ug RNA. Each CDR3 protein gets one entry after TCRdb re-called the immunoSEQ multiplex PCR reads with MiXCR. This sample has 110,000 to 150,000 distinct CDR3 sequences; around 95% occur once, and the top ten carry 0.084%. Sample: CD4+ T cells from PBMCs. These receptors originate from a human donor with Susac syndrome.

CDR3 bases: TGTGCCAGCAGCTCCCGGGACAGGGTGGATGAAAAACTGTTTTTT. This sequence encodes CASSSRDRVDEKLFF. The chain carries TRBV7-9 and TRBJ1-4; 9 bases match TRBD1. J gave up 6 bases and V 4 bases, and 6 bases lay outside the gene matches. The CDR3 has 15 residues. The germline V gene has CDR1 SEHNR and CDR2 FQNEAQ (reference sequence).

V usage is TRBV11-2 and J usage is TRBJ2-3; D might be TRBD1 or TRBD2, each matching 5 bases. The V gene lost 0 bases and the J gene lost 11 bases, with 12 bases spanning the gap. This CDR3 region has 13 residues. CDR1 and CDR2 from the germline V gene are SGHAT and FQNNGV. CDR3 DNA sequence: TGTGCCAGCAGCTTAGATCGGGGACCCCGGCAGTATTTT. Translating gives CASSLDRGPRQYF.

The chain links TRBV5-1 to TRBJ2-1; TRBD2 matches at 9 bases. The CDR3 spans 15 residues. The junction had 6 bases not matched to a gene; V was cut back by 4 bases and J by 4 bases. Germline V gives CDR1 SGHRS, CDR2 YFSETQ. CDR3: CASSVSGGTYNEQFF. CDR3 sequence (DNA): TGCGCCAGCAGCGTGAGCGGGGGGACGTACAATGAGCAGTTCTTC. Together with reference TRBV5-1 and TRBJ2-1, the CDR3 gives the full variable domain: KAGVTQTPRYLIKTRGQQVTLSCSPISGHRSVSWYQQTPGQGLQFLFEYFSETQRNKGNFPGRFSGRQFSNSRSEMNVSTLELGDSALYLCASSVSGGTYNEQFFGPGTRLTVL.

This clonotype was recorded only once. This chain links TRBV18 with TRBJ2-7; D might be TRBD1 (6 bases). This CDR3 region has 14 residues. The germline V gene has CDR1 KGHSH and CDR2 LQKENI. V shed 3 bases and J shed 2 bases, with 11 bases lying between them. The CDR3 sequence is CASSPLQGTYEQYF. For the CDR3, the DNA is TGTGCCAGCTCACCCCTCCAGGGGACCTACGAGCAGTACTTC.

The table lists this clonotype with a count of one. The chain recombines TRBV6-1 with TRBJ2-5, with D tentatively TRBD1 or TRBD2 (7 bases each). This CDR3 is 15 amino acids long. The germline V gene encodes CDR1 MNHNS and CDR2 SASEGT. The V end was cut by 10 bases, the J end by 4 bases, with 22 bases between. The CDR3 is CATSWPGGGRETQYF. CDR3 nucleotides: TGTGCCACGTCCTGGCCAGGGGGGGGCCGAGAGACCCAGTACTTC.

V is TRBV4-1 and J is TRBJ2-1; 7 nucleotides line up with TRBD1. CDR1 MGHRA and CDR2 YSYEKL come from the germline V gene. The CDR3 totals 16 residues. Germline trimming cut 5 bases from V and 12 bases from J; bases unmatched to any gene: 19. The CDR3 bases are TGCGCCAGCAGCAATCTTATCCGGGACAGAACCCGTCGGCAGTTCTTC. Translating it yields CASSNLIRDRTRRQFF.

The J gene is TRBJ1-1, the V gene TRBV15; the D gene is possibly TRBD1 (6 bases). The V end lost 0 bases, the J end lost 5 bases, and 16 bases lay between the germline ends. This CDR3 spans 16 amino acids. The germline CDR1 and CDR2 sequences are LNHNV and YYDKDF (reference sequence). CDR3 nucleotides: TGTGCCACCAGCAGAGACCGAACAGGGAGCAGGACTGAAGCTTTCTTT. Its translation is CATSRDRTGSRTEAFF.

The rearrangement uses TRBV15 and TRBJ1-6, with D uncertain. This CDR3 comprises 14 residues. Germline CDR1 and CDR2: LNHNV and YYDKDF (reference sequence). V was pared by 1 base and J by 10 bases, with 11 bases between. In nucleotides, the CDR3 is TGTGCCACCAGCAGAGGTTCCTATAGCTCACCCCTCCACTTT. Encoded protein: CATSRGSYSSPLHF.

V gene TRBV6-5 combines with J gene TRBJ2-2; D is uncertain. The CDR3 covers 14 residues. V was shortened by 8 bases and J by 3 bases, with 13 bases between the two germline ends. Germline V gives CDR1 MNHEY, CDR2 SVGAGI. The CDR3 reads CASQTDIYTGELFF. Here the CDR3 DNA reads TGTGCCAGCCAGACCGACATATACACCGGGGAGCTGTTTTTT.

This sequence joins TRBV9 and TRBJ2-3, with 9 bases that match TRBD1. The CDR3 is 15 residues long. From germline, CDR1 is SGDLS and CDR2 YYNGEE. V dropped 4 bases and J dropped 6; count of bases not matched to a gene: 9. CDR3 region: CASSTLGQGRDTQYF. DNA of the CDR3: TGTGCCAGCAGCACCCTGGGACAGGGTAGGGATACGCAGTATTTT.

The rearrangement joins TRBV7-9 to TRBJ1-3; D gene ambiguous. The CDR3 length is 18 residues. Germline V gene data show CDR1 as SEHNR and CDR2 as FQNEAQ (reference sequence). The germline V and J ends were trimmed by 2 bases and 3 bases, with 20 bases remaining between them. CDR3 residues: CASSLYSAEFYGGNTIYF. The CDR3 nucleotides read TGTGCCAGCAGCTTATATTCCGCCGAGTTCTACGGTGGAAACACCATATATTTT.

The table lists this clonotype with a few counts. The V call is TRBV5-6, the J call TRBJ1-5; no definite D call. Germline V gene data show CDR1 as SGHDT and CDR2 as YYEEEE. The CDR3 length is 11 residues. V was pared by 4 bases and J by 4 bases, with 3 bases between. The CDR3 region is CASSLNQPQHF. CDR3 DNA sequence: TGTGCCAGCAGCCTAAATCAGCCCCAGCATTTT.

The rearrangement links TRBV28 to TRBJ1-2; D unresolved. The ends were cut back, 5 bases at V and 2 bases at J, with 6 bases in the middle. Germline loops: CDR1 MDHEN, CDR2 SYDVKM. This CDR3 region has 12 residues. The CDR3 loop reads CASSPPNYGYTF. The DNA for the CDR3 is TGTGCCAGCAGTCCACCCAACTATGGCTACACCTTC.

The chain couples TRBV29-1 to TRBJ2-1, with TRBD1 matching 7 bases. J lost 8 bases, V lost 7 bases, and 2 bases had no gene match. Germline CDR1 is SQVTM and CDR2 is ANQGSEA. The CDR3 contains 10 residues. CDR3 DNA sequence: TGCAGCGCCGACAGGGATGAGCAGTTCTTC. Residues: CSADRDEQFF.

The chain recombines TRBV3-1 with TRBJ2-3, with no clear D. The ends were cut back, 0 bases at V and 3 bases at J, with 10 bases in the middle. The CDR3 runs 15 residues. CDR1 is LGHDT and CDR2 is YNNKEL in the germline V gene (reference sequence). Here the CDR3 reads CASSQDPARTDTQYF. CDR3 in DNA: TGTGCCAGCAGCCAAGACCCGGCTAGGACAGATACGCAGTATTTT.

This chain joins TRBV27 and TRBJ1-6; 9 bases are shared with TRBD1. CDR1 is MNHEY and CDR2 is SMNVEV in the germline V gene (reference sequence). The CDR3 length is 15 residues. V shed 5 bases, J shed 9 bases, and the junction held 8 bases outside the gene matches. DNA for the CDR3: TGTGCCAGCAGTCCAGGACAGGGGTGGGGTTCACCCCTCCACTTT. It codes for CASSPGQGWGSPLHF.

J is TRBJ2-7 and V is TRBV29-1, with a possible D match to TRBD1 (5 bases). There are 12 residues in the CDR3. Trimming shortened V by 4 bases and J by 4 bases, and 11 bases separated the two germline ends. Germline CDR1 is SQVTM and CDR2 is ANQGSEA. The CDR3 nucleotides are TGCAGCGTTGGACAGACGCCTTACGAGCAGTACTTC. As protein: CSVGQTPYEQYF.

V gene TRBV12-3 or TRBV12-4 combines with J gene TRBJ1-5; 8 bases align to TRBD1. V was pared by 6 bases and J by 7 bases, with 11 bases of the junction left unmatched. The CDR3 length is 15 residues. CDR3 nucleotide sequence: TGTGCCAGCAGCCAAGGGACAGGCGTTCTACAGCCCCAGCATTTT. This encodes CASSQGTGVLQPQHF.

V is TRBV2 and J is TRBJ1-5, with D hard to call. This CDR3 has 13 amino acids. CDR1 and CDR2 from the germline V gene are SNHLY and FYNNEI. V was trimmed by 6 bases and J by 7 bases, leaving 13 bases between them. As DNA, the CDR3 is TGTGCCAGCAGGTCGAATATTCGCCAGCCCCAGCATTTT. Translation gives CASRSNIRQPQHF.

The rearrangement joins TRBV4-1 to TRBJ1-4; D may be TRBD1 (5 bases). V was trimmed by 3 bases and J by 9 bases, leaving 20 bases between them. The CDR3 sequence is 16 residues long. Per germline, CDR1 MGHRA and CDR2 YSYEKL. CDR3 amino acids: CASSHIGTRDHQKLFF. The CDR3 DNA sequence: TGCGCCAGCAGCCACATCGGGACGAGGGACCATCAAAAACTGTTTTTT.